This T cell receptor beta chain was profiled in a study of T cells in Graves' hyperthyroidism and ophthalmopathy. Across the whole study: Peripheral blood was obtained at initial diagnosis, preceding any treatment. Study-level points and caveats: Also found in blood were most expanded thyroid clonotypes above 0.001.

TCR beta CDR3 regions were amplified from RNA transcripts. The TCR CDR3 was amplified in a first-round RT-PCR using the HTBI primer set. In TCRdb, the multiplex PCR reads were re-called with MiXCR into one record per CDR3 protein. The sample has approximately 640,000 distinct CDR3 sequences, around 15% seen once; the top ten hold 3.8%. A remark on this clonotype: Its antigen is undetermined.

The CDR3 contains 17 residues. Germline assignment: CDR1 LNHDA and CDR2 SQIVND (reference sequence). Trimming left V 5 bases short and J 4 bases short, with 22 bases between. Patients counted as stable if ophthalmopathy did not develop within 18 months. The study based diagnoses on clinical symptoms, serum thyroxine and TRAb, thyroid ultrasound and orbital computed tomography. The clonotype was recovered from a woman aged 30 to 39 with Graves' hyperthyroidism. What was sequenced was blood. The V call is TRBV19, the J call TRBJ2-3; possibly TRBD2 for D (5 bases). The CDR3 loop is CASSPTRWRTLPDTQYF. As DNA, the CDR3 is TGTGCCAGTAGTCCCACTAGGTGGAGGACCCTCCCAGATACGCAGTATTTT.